This T cell receptor (beta chain) was found in a study of somatic mutations in cytotoxic T cells in rheumatoid arthritis. For the study at large: Before any treatment began, roughly 30 ml EDTA peripheral blood was collected from patients right after diagnosis. Overall study findings and caveats: What antigens the expanded CD8+ clones targeted remained unknown.

In germline, CDR1 is SNHLY, CDR2 FYNNEI. This CDR3 is built from 15 residues. Trimming took 6 bases from V and 1 from J, leaving 14 bases between them. A word on this clone: What it binds is unknown.

TCRdb keeps only in-frame clones here, not all; method: immunoSEQ multiplex PCR. The table lists roughly 5,000 clones, almost 80% of them singletons. The chain couples TRBV2 to TRBJ2-3, with D maybe TRBD1 (6 bases). This TCR derives from an adult with rheumatoid arthritis. The sequencing sample was made of CD8+ T cells sorted from blood. The CDR3, as DNA: TGTGCCAGCAGCAAGACAGGTACTGGCACAGATACGCAGTATTTT. It is translated as CASSKTGTGTDTQYF.